This T cell receptor (beta chain) comes out of a study of blood T cell repertoires in COVID-19. In the study's own analysis: Amplification with reference gene primers provided the estimates of nucleated cell counts. TCRdb's table, derived via immunoSEQ multiplex PCR, lists solely in-frame clones and lacks some. V, J and clone size are those of that table, while D and trimming were read from the DNA. The sample holds about 250,000 clones, just under 90% seen once. Which cohort a participant joined came from the clinical history participants gave. This clone was counted only a few times. V was shortened by 3 bases and J by 4 bases, with 7 bases between the two germline ends. Germline CDR1 and CDR2: SSHAT and FNYEAQ (reference sequence). The CDR3 loop spans 13 amino acids.

Input material: PBMCs or T cells enriched from blood (not recorded which). The receptor was derived from a woman aged 30 to 39 with acute COVID-19. The chain recombines TRBV7-7 with TRBJ2-1; unclear D gene. The CDR3 coding sequence is TGTGCCAGCAGCTTGACTCCGTACAATGAGCAGTTCTTC. Translation gives CASSLTPYNEQFF.